These T cell receptor beta chains were read from a single sample in a study of blood T cell repertoires in COVID-19. The assay was immunoSEQ multiplex PCR, and TCRdb's table has in-frame clones only and misses some. Among about 320,000 clones listed, about 90% were seen once. The sequenced sample consisted of PBMCs or T cells enriched from blood (not recorded which). Receptors originate from a woman in her 30s who had recovered from COVID-19. Both conserved end residues are part of each CDR3. The D gene is left open where the match is weak. Size is stated for part of the rows, as once, few or many counts, or as a class when the clone is expanded.

D gene,clone size,J gene,V gene,CDR3 protein,CDR3 DNA
.,.,TRBJ2-7,TRBV7-9,CASSLGTQLKWDEQYF,TGTGCCAGCAGCTTAGGGACACAACTCAAGTGGGACGAGCAGTACTTC
.,.,TRBJ1-4,TRBV6-7,CASSYGGVATNEKLFF,TGTGCCAGCAGCTATGGCGGGGTTGCAACTAATGAAAAACTGTTTTTT
TRBD1,.,TRBJ1-3,TRBV29-1,CSVATGTGSGNTIYF,TGCAGCGTTGCAACCGGGACAGGGTCCGGAAACACCATATATTTT
.,.,TRBJ1-1,TRBV6-5,CASSYTVGPNTEAFF,TGTGCCAGCAGTTACACTGTGGGCCCGAACACTGAAGCTTTCTTT
.,.,TRBJ2-1,TRBV2,CASSYLRNEQFF,TGTGCCAGCAGTTATCTACGAAATGAGCAGTTCTTC
.,.,TRBJ1-3,TRBV29-1,CSAQDRGRAGNTIYF,TGCAGCGCCCAAGATCGGGGGAGGGCTGGAAACACCATATATTTT
.,.,TRBJ1-1,TRBV2,CARQQGQDTEAFF,TGTGCCAGACAACAGGGTCAGGACACTGAAGCTTTCTTT
.,few,TRBJ2-3,TRBV2,CASSTDGAFSTDTQYF,TGTGCCAGCAGTACCGACGGAGCTTTTAGCACAGATACGCAGTATTTT
TRBD1,few,TRBJ2-1,TRBV19,CASSTTGGWGNEQFF,TGTGCCAGTAGTACCACAGGGGGCTGGGGCAATGAGCAGTTCTTC
.,.,TRBJ1-5,TRBV27,CASSLSRRDRQPQHF,TGTGCCAGCAGTTTATCGAGGAGGGATCGGCAGCCCCAGCATTTT
.,few,TRBJ1-1,TRBV6-5,CASRVGRTNTEAFF,TGTGCCAGCAGGGTGGGCAGAACGAACACTGAAGCTTTCTTT
.,.,TRBJ1-2,TRBV19,CASRTANYGYTF,TGTGCCAGTAGGACAGCAAACTATGGCTACACCTTC
TRBD1,many,TRBJ1-3,TRBV3-1/TRBV3-2,CASSPLGQGSGGNTIYF,TGTGCCAGCAGCCCCCTGGGACAGGGATCGGGAGGAAACACCATATATTTT
.,.,TRBJ2-5,TRBV4-3,CASSQAGQQETQYF,TGCGCCAGCAGCCAGGCCGGACAGCAAGAGACCCAGTACTTC
TRBD1,.,TRBJ2-1,TRBV7-9,CASSTKWGQGDYNEQFF,TGTGCCAGCAGCACCAAATGGGGACAGGGGGACTACAATGAGCAGTTCTTC
.,.,TRBJ1-1,TRBV4-3,CASSQPGNTEAFF,TGCGCCAGCAGCCAGCCAGGGAACACTGAAGCTTTCTTT
TRBD1,once,TRBJ2-3,TRBV15,CATSRATGTRDRYF,TGTGCCACCAGCAGAGCCACCGGGACACGGGACAGATATTTT
TRBD1,.,TRBJ1-5,TRBV12-5,CASGFSNRRGRGNQPQHF,TGTGCTAGTGGTTTCAGTAATCGCAGGGGGCGAGGCAATCAGCCCCAGCATTTT
TRBD1,.,TRBJ2-2,TRBV12-3/TRBV12-4,CATPTGAGELFF,TGTGCCACCCCCACAGGGGCCGGGGAGCTGTTTTTT
.,.,TRBJ1-5,TRBV19,CASSRTAPNQPQHF,TGTGCCAGTAGCCGGACAGCTCCAAATCAGCCCCAGCATTTT
.,few,TRBJ2-2,TRBV5-1,CASRPDYTGELFF,TGCGCCAGCAGGCCCGACTACACCGGGGAGCTGTTTTTT
.,.,TRBJ1-5,TRBV30,CAWSDPRGGQPQHF,TGTGCCTGGAGTGACCCCCGGGGAGGACAGCCCCAGCATTTT
TRBD1,.,TRBJ2-7,TRBV7-9,CASSRHRGADYEQYF,TGTGCCAGCAGCCGACACAGGGGAGCTGACTACGAGCAGTACTTC
.,.,TRBJ1-2,TRBV5-1,CASSLRMGDYGYTF,TGCGCCAGCAGCCTCCGTATGGGAGACTATGGCTACACCTTC
TRBD1,few,TRBJ1-4,TRBV15,CATSGGQGQLFF,TGTGCCACCAGCGGGGGACAGGGCCAACTGTTTTTT
TRBD1,few,TRBJ1-1,TRBV9,CASSPQDRVVTEAFF,TGTGCCAGCAGCCCCCAGGACAGGGTCGTCACTGAAGCTTTCTTT
.,.,TRBJ2-7,TRBV10-3,CAISVDRSSYEQYF,TGTGCCATCAGTGTAGACAGAAGCTCCTACGAGCAGTACTTC
TRBD1,.,TRBJ2-3,TRBV7-3,CASSSTGTGVLGTDTQYF,TGTGCCAGCAGCTCTACCGGGACAGGGGTCCTGGGAACAGATACGCAGTATTTT
TRBD1,.,TRBJ2-2,TRBV4-1,CASSQDPDRGLFF,TGCGCCAGCAGCCAAGACCCGGACAGGGGGCTGTTTTTT
TRBD1,few,TRBJ1-1,TRBV18,CASSPDRVRTTEAFF,TGTGCCAGCTCACCAGACAGGGTGAGAACAACTGAAGCTTTCTTT
TRBD1,.,TRBJ1-1,TRBV19,CASSLQGAWRTEAFF,TGTGCCAGTAGTTTACAGGGGGCATGGCGCACTGAAGCTTTCTTT
.,once,TRBJ2-2,TRBV18,CASSPFDSQTGELFF,TGTGCCAGCTCACCGTTCGACAGTCAAACCGGGGAGCTGTTTTTT